This T cell receptor (beta chain) is from a study of blood T cell repertoires in COVID-19. Study-level information: COVID-19 samples collected from the United States, Italy and Spain covered acute and convalescent phases. The analysed material was cDNA or gDNA that came from T cells, B-cell-depleted T cells, or PBMCs.

Trimming cost V 7 bases and J 0 bases, with 10 bases left between them. The CDR3 contains 13 residues. From germline, CDR1 is MNHEY and CDR2 SVGAGI. Recruited during active infection, patients (from Seattle) were subsequently followed longitudinally. Original handling: Using reference gene primer amplification, nucleated cell counts were estimated. Assay used: immunoSEQ multiplex PCR; TCRdb lists only in-frame clones, some missing. V and J calls and clone size follow that table, whereas D and trimming were derived from the DNA. The sample consists of about 150,000 clones, around four fifths of them appearing once.

The TCR sequence derives from a woman of 80 years or more with COVID-19, enrolled during active disease. The chain uses TRBV6-5 and TRBJ2-7, with D tentatively TRBD1 (6 bases). Sequencing was done on a sample of peripheral blood. In DNA, the CDR3 is TGTGCCAGCAAGGGACAAAACTCCTACGAGCAGTACTTC. Its translation is CASKGQNSYEQYF.